The 30 T cell receptor beta chains presented below share a single source sample, sequenced in a study of CD8 T cells in Susac syndrome. RNA amounts of about 0.5 to 1 ug underwent reverse transcription with random hexamers. From the immunoSEQ multiplex PCR reads, TCRdb called clonotypes with MiXCR, one entry per CDR3 protein. The sample yields 250,000 to 350,000 distinct CDR3 sequences, approximately 90% seen once. The sequenced material came from CD4+ T cells from PBMCs. Receptor source: a human donor with multiple sclerosis.

The chain carries TRBV4-1 and TRBJ1-5, with a tentative D call TRBD1 (5 bases). In germline, CDR1 is MGHRA, CDR2 YSYEKL. The germline V and J ends were trimmed by 1 base and 1 base, with 14 bases remaining between them. The CDR3 is made up of 17 amino acids. CDR3 nucleotides: TGCGCCAGCAGCCAAGTGGGACGGTGGTCGAGCAATCAGCCCCAGCATTTT. Translation gives CASSQVGRWSSNQPQHF.

The genes are TRBV7-9 and TRBJ2-3; no firm D call. This CDR3 has 12 residues. Trimming cost V 3 bases and J 6 bases, with 7 bases left between them. CDR1 and CDR2 (germline): SEHNR, FQNEAQ (reference sequence). CDR3: CASSFGRDTQYF. The CDR3 DNA reads TGTGCCAGCAGCTTTGGTCGGGATACGCAGTATTTT.

This sequence joins TRBV18 and TRBJ1-2, with D perhaps matching TRBD1 (6 bases). The CDR3 is 15 amino acids. Germline V gives CDR1 KGHSH, CDR2 LQKENI. The germline V and J ends were trimmed by 6 bases and 3 bases, with 17 bases remaining between them. This chain's CDR3 is CASSLTGSSDYGYTF. CDR3 sequence (DNA): TGTGCCAGCTCTTTAACAGGGAGTTCGGACTATGGCTACACCTTC.

This clonotype occurred once. The V call is TRBV10-3, the J call TRBJ1-3, with no clear D. Germline-derived CDR1 and CDR2 are ENHRY and SYGVKD. The CDR3 extends over 16 amino acids. Trimming pared 1 base from V and 2 bases from J, leaving 12 bases between. The chain's CDR3 is CAISEYSPGAGNTIYF. Here the CDR3 DNA reads TGTGCCATCAGTGAGTACAGTCCGGGAGCTGGAAACACCATATATTTT.

The gene calls are TRBV2 and TRBJ2-5; D is unclear. CDR3 length: 10 residues. The V gene's germline CDR1 is SNHLY and CDR2 FYNNEI. With 8 bases removed from V and 2 bases from J, the gap between germline ends came to 3 bases. Written as DNA, the CDR3 is TGTGCCAGCCTACAAGAGACCCAGTACTTC. This codes for CASLQETQYF. The full variable domain, its missing parts supplied by reference TRBV2 and TRBJ2-5, is EPEVTQTPSHQVTQMGQEVILRCVPISNHLYFYWYRQILGQKVEFLVSFYNNEISEKSEIFDDQFSVERPDGSNFTLKIRSTKLEDSAMYFCASLQETQYFGPGTRLLVL.

The chain recombines TRBV7-9 with TRBJ2-1; D gene unclear. This CDR3 region has 14 residues. V shed 6 bases and J shed 9 bases, with 18 bases lying between them. The germline V gene has CDR1 SEHNR and CDR2 FQNEAQ (reference sequence). The CDR3 DNA reads TGTGCCAGCAGGTCGGAAGGATCGTGGGCTGAGCAGTTCTTC. Its protein product is CASRSEGSWAEQFF. Filled out from reference TRBV7-9 and TRBJ2-1, the complete variable domain reads DTGVSQNPRHKITKRGQNVTFRCDPISEHNRLYWYRQTLGQGPEFLTYFQNEAQLEKSRLLSDRFSAERPKGSFSTLEIQRTEQGDSAMYLCASRSEGSWAEQFFGPGTRLTVL.

This chain connects TRBV6-2 or TRBV6-3 to TRBJ2-6, with TRBD2 as a possible D gene (6 bases). This CDR3 is 15 amino acids long. Germline V gives CDR1 MNHEY, CDR2 SVGEGT. Trimming pared 7 bases from V and 2 bases from J, leaving 12 bases between. The CDR3 sequence is CASTVGGTGANVLTF. The CDR3, as DNA: TGTGCCAGCACCGTTGGGGGGACTGGGGCCAACGTCCTGACTTTC.

The chain recombines TRBV24-1 with TRBJ2-5, with 10 bases that match TRBD2. Germline CDR1 reads KGHDR; CDR2 reads SFDVKD. The CDR3 is 15 amino acids. V lost 6 bases, J lost 6 bases, and 9 bases stayed unmatched. The CDR3 region is CATSSPSGGRQTQYF. DNA of the CDR3: TGTGCCACCAGTTCCCCTAGCGGGGGAAGACAGACCCAGTACTTC.

The chain carries TRBV7-8 and TRBJ2-3; 7 positions match TRBD2. The CDR3 has 15 residues. V lost 7 bases to trimming and J lost 0 bases; unmatched junction nucleotides: 7. Germline CDR1 and CDR2: SGHVS and FQNEAQ. CDR3 in amino acids: CASTAGRASTDTQYF. The CDR3 DNA sequence: TGTGCCAGCACCGCGGGGAGGGCCAGCACAGATACGCAGTATTTT.

CDR3 protein: CATSRGDSNQPQHF. Here the CDR3 DNA reads TGTGCCACCAGCAGGGGGGACAGCAATCAGCCCCAGCATTTT. The rearrangement uses TRBV15 and TRBJ1-5, with D tentatively TRBD1 (5 bases). In germline, CDR1 is LNHNV, CDR2 YYDKDF (reference sequence). The ends were cut back, 3 bases at V and 1 base at J, with 7 bases in the middle. The CDR3 consists of 14 residues.

A single count supports this clonotype. CDR3 in amino acids: CSAGVSGRVSYEQYF. Written as DNA, the CDR3 is TGCAGTGCTGGAGTTAGCGGGAGAGTCTCCTACGAGCAGTACTTC. This chain joins TRBV20-1 and TRBJ2-7; 9 positions match TRBD2. The germline V gene has CDR1 DFQATT and CDR2 SNEGSKA (reference sequence). Trimming at V came to 5 bases and at J to 0 bases, leaving 8 bases not matched to a gene. The CDR3 length is 15 residues.

This clonotype showed up just a few times. This chain connects TRBV10-2 to TRBJ1-5, with TRBD1 identical over 8 bases. Germline V lookup: CDR1 WSHSY, CDR2 SAAADI. The junction had 5 bases not matched to a gene; V was cut back by 3 bases and J by 4 bases. The CDR3 extends over 15 amino acids. The CDR3 protein is CASSDPGGLNQPQHF. In DNA, the CDR3 is TGCGCCAGCAGTGACCCAGGGGGCCTGAATCAGCCCCAGCATTTT.

The CDR3 bases are TGTGCCAGCAGCTTAGAACGGGGCAACTATGGCTACACCTTC. Protein: CASSLERGNYGYTF. This chain uses TRBV7-9 with TRBJ1-2; TRBD1 might be the D (5 bases). This CDR3 has 14 amino acids. V was trimmed by 1 base and J by 2 bases, leaving 8 bases between them. CDR1 and CDR2 (germline): SEHNR, FQNEAQ (reference sequence).

The chain couples TRBV7-2 to TRBJ2-7; possibly TRBD1 or TRBD2 for D (6 bases each). CDR3 length equals 16 residues. Between the trimmed V and J ends, which lost 4 bases and 2 bases, there was a span of 18 bases. Per the germline V gene, CDR1 is SGHTA and CDR2 is FQGNSA. The DNA of the CDR3 is TGTGCCAGCAGCTACCTGAGAGGGGGGAGGACCTACGAGCAGTACTTC. Amino acid sequence: CASSYLRGGRTYEQYF. The full variable domain, its missing parts supplied by reference TRBV7-2 and TRBJ2-7, is GAGVSQSPSNKVTEKGKDVELRCDPISGHTALYWYRQSLGQGLEFLIYFQGNSAPDKSGLPSDRFSAERTGGSVSTLTIQRTQQEDSAVYLCASSYLRGGRTYEQYFGPGTRLTVT.

The CDR3 reads CSARGGADRGKDSGANVLTF. In DNA form, the CDR3 reads TGCAGTGCTAGGGGGGGCGCAGACAGGGGAAAGGACTCTGGGGCCAACGTCCTGACTTTC. The genes are TRBV20-1 and TRBJ2-6; TRBD1 agrees at 8 bases. CDR1 and CDR2 (germline): DFQATT, SNEGSKA (reference sequence). CDR3 size: 20 residues. Trimming cost V 3 bases and J 0 bases; bases outside gene matches: 16.

The chain recombines TRBV4-3 with TRBJ2-7; D not certain. Germline CDR1 and CDR2: LGHNA and YSLEER. This CDR3 contains 16 residues. Deletions cut 0 bases from V and 7 bases from J, with 19 bases between. CDR3 nucleotides: TGCGCCAGCAGCCAAGATTTCGGTCGTAGTAGGGAAGAGCAGTACTTC. It encodes CASSQDFGRSREEQYF.

This chain links TRBV7-9 with TRBJ2-3; TRBD2 aligns across 8 bases. J was trimmed by 5 bases and V by 5 bases; bases with no gene match: 12. The CDR3 length is 16 residues. Germline V gene data show CDR1 as SEHNR and CDR2 as FQNEAQ (reference sequence). The CDR3: CASSDGLATELDTQYF. CDR3 coding DNA: TGTGCCAGCAGCGATGGACTAGCAACGGAATTAGATACGCAGTATTTT.

The genes are TRBV18 and TRBJ2-7; D gene uncertain. Germline values: CDR1 KGHSH, CDR2 LQKENI. This CDR3 has 12 residues. The germline V and J ends were trimmed by 6 bases and 2 bases, with 8 bases remaining between them. CDR3 region: CASSPPTYEQYF. The CDR3 DNA reads TGTGCCAGCTCCCCCCCAACCTACGAGCAGTACTTC.

This rearrangement joins TRBV7-9 to TRBJ2-7, with D uncertain. CDR3 length equals 12 residues. Germline values: CDR1 SEHNR, CDR2 FQNEAQ (reference sequence). The V gene lost 6 bases and the J gene lost 3 bases, with 9 bases spanning the gap. CDR3 sequence (DNA): TGTGCCAGCAGATCCCGCAACTACGAGCAGTACTTC. Protein product: CASRSRNYEQYF.

This chain uses TRBV3-1 with TRBJ1-6; TRBD1 matches 7 bases. This CDR3 has 15 amino acids. The trim removed 7 bases at V and 10 bases at J, leaving 13 bases unmatched. Germline-derived CDR1 and CDR2 are LGHDT and YNNKEL (reference sequence). This CDR3 reads CASNRIYRGGSPLHF. CDR3 DNA: TGTGCCAGCAACCGCATCTACAGGGGTGGATCACCCCTCCACTTT.

The chain couples TRBV5-8 to TRBJ2-2; 7 nucleotides agree with TRBD1. This CDR3 spans 16 amino acids. Trimming cost V 4 bases and J 3 bases; bases outside gene matches: 9. The germline gives CDR1 SGHTS, CDR2 YDEGEE. The CDR3 sequence is CASSRDRVVYTGELFF. DNA of the CDR3: TGTGCCAGCAGCCGTGACAGGGTTGTATACACCGGGGAGCTGTTTTTT. Complete variable domain (other parts from reference TRBV5-8 and TRBJ2-2): EAGVTQSPTHLIKTRGQQATLRCSPISGHTSVYWYQQALGLGLQFLLWYDEGEERNRGNFPPRFSGRQFPNYSSELNVNALELEDSALYLCASSRDRVVYTGELFFGEGSRLTVL.

J is TRBJ2-1 and V is TRBV20-1, with TRBD2 matching over 13 bases. V was clipped by 0 bases and J by 7 bases; unmatched bases: 6. Germline CDR1 reads DFQATT; CDR2 reads SNEGSKA (reference sequence). The CDR3 sequence is 16 residues long. The CDR3 DNA is TGCAGTGCTAGAGATGCACTAGCGGGGGGGGGTAATGAGCAGTTCTTC. Its translation: CSARDALAGGGNEQFF.

The rearrangement joins TRBV14 to TRBJ2-1; D not certain. Trimming stripped 5 bases from V and 6 bases from J, with 5 bases between. Germline V gene sequence: CDR1 SGHDN, CDR2 FVKESK. This CDR3 region has 11 residues. For the CDR3, the DNA is TGTGCCAGCAGCACTCGCAATGAGCAGTTCTTC. This sequence encodes CASSTRNEQFF.

The genes are TRBV6-2 or TRBV6-3 and TRBJ2-4; 9 nucleotides line up with TRBD1. The V gene end was trimmed by 6 bases and the J gene end by 8 bases; junction bases not matched to a gene: 8. There are 14 residues in the CDR3. CDR1 MNHEY and CDR2 SVGEGT come from the germline V gene. The CDR3 DNA follows: TGTGCCAGCAGAAGAACAGGGGGCGCGGACATTCAGTACTTC. Protein product: CASRRTGGADIQYF.

The chain combines TRBV14 with TRBJ2-2, with unresolved D. V gave up 6 bases and J gave up 7 bases, with 12 bases separating them. The CDR3 totals 13 residues. Germline V gives CDR1 SGHDN, CDR2 FVKESK. The chain's CDR3 is CASSPPWGGELFF. The CDR3 nucleotides are TGTGCCAGCAGTCCCCCCTGGGGCGGGGAGCTGTTTTTT.

This clonotype occurred once. The chain has TRBV6-5 and TRBJ1-1; 7 bases fit TRBD1. J lost 0 bases, V lost 6 bases, and 4 bases had no gene match. CDR1 and CDR2 from the germline V gene are MNHEY and SVGAGI. The CDR3 contains 14 residues. CDR3 residues: CASRTGQLNTEAFF. For the CDR3, the DNA is TGTGCCAGCAGAACGGGACAGTTGAACACTGAAGCTTTCTTT.

V and J are TRBV12-3 or TRBV12-4 and TRBJ2-5; TRBD2 aligns across 7 bases. CDR3 length equals 17 residues. The trim removed 5 bases at V and 5 bases at J, leaving 17 bases unmatched. The CDR3 reads CASSPPAGIEIGETQYF. CDR3 DNA sequence: TGTGCCAGCAGTCCGCCAGCGGGAATCGAGATCGGGGAGACCCAGTACTTC.

As DNA, the CDR3 is TGTGCCAGTAGAAATACTGGGACCTACGAGCAGTACTTC. Translated: CASRNTGTYEQYF. The rearrangement links TRBV19 to TRBJ2-7; no definite D call. This CDR3 has 13 residues. The germline V gene has CDR1 LNHDA and CDR2 SQIVND (reference sequence). V was clipped by 6 bases and J by 2 bases, with 11 bases between them. The variable domain in full, completed from reference TRBV19 and TRBJ2-7, reads DGGITQSPKYLFRKEGQNVTLSCEQNLNHDAMYWYRQDPGQGLRLIYYSQIVNDFQKGDIAEGYSVSREKKESFPLTVTSAQKNPTAFYLCASRNTGTYEQYFGPGTRLTVT.

The chain uses TRBV11-2 and TRBJ1-2; 8 bases are a match to TRBD1. Germline assignment: CDR1 SGHAT and CDR2 FQNNGV. V gave up 5 bases and J gave up 3 bases; unmatched junction bases: 11. The CDR3 totals 16 residues. The CDR3 bases are TGTGCCAGCAGCCACCTAGGTGCGGACAGGGACTATGGCTACACCTTC. Amino acid sequence: CASSHLGADRDYGYTF.

V gene TRBV11-2 combines with J gene TRBJ2-3; TRBD2 matches at 8 bases. The CDR3 has 15 amino acids. Germline CDR1 and CDR2: SGHAT and FQNNGV. V shed 5 bases and J 2 bases; nucleotides not matched to a gene: 6. Written as DNA, the CDR3 is TGTGCCAGCAGCCCCAGCGGGAGACACACAGATACGCAGTATTTT. Protein: CASSPSGRHTDTQYF.